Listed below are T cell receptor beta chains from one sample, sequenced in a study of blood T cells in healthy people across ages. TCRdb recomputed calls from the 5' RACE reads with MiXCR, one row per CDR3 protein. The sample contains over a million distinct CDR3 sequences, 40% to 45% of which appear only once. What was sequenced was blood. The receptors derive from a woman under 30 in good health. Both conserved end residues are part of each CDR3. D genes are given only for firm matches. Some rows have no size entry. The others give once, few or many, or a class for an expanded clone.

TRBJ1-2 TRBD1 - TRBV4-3 CASSQAGTGHMWGYGYTF TGCGCCAGCAGCCAAGCCGGGACAGGTCACATGTGGGGCTATGGCTACACCTTC
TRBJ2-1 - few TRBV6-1 CASSRTRPGDRSYNEQFF TGTGCCAGCAGTCGAACTCGTCCAGGGGATCGGTCCTACAATGAGCAGTTCTTC
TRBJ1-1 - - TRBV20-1 CSARAPQRATEAFF TGCAGTGCTAGAGCCCCCCAACGGGCGACTGAAGCTTTCTTT
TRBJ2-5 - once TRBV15 CATSSVSKNEQYF TGTGCCACCAGCAGTGTGAGTAAGAATGAGCAGTACTTC
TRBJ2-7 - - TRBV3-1 CASSPGTPSSYEQYF TGTGCCAGCAGCCCCGGGACTCCAAGCTCCTACGAGCAGTACTTC
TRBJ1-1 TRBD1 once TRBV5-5 CASSFPGQGIPTEAFF TGTGCCAGCAGCTTCCCGGGACAGGGGATCCCGACTGAAGCTTTCTTT
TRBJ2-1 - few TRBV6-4 CASSDQGHEQFF TGTGCCAGCAGTGACCAGGGCCATGAGCAGTTCTTC
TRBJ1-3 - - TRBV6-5 CASRGNLGYTIYF TGTGCCAGCAGGGGAAATTTGGGGTACACCATATATTTT
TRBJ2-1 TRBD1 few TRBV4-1 CASSGTGGLSYNEQFF TGCGCCAGCAGCGGGACAGGGGGCCTTTCCTACAATGAGCAGTTCTTC
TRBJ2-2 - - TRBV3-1 CASEPGMLTGELFF TGTGCCAGCGAACCAGGAATGCTGACCGGGGAGCTGTTTTTT
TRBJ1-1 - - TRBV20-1 CSAPMASRANTEAFF TGCAGTGCCCCAATGGCGAGCAGGGCGAACACTGAAGCTTTCTTT
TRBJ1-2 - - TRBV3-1 CASSQATGCYGYTF TGTGCCAGCAGCCAAGCTACAGGGTGCTATGGCTACACCTTC
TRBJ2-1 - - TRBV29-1 CSVAQTLSYNEQFF TGCAGCGTTGCTCAAACCCTTTCCTACAATGAGCAGTTCTTC
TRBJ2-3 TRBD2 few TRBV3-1 CASSQMLAETIDTQYF TGTGCCAGCAGCCAAATGCTAGCGGAGACGATTGATACGCAGTATTTT
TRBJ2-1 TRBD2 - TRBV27 CASSGGLAGGRLFF TGTGCCAGCAGTGGGGGACTAGCGGGGGGGCGGTTATTCTTC
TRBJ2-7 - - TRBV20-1 CSARVPRAPYEQYF TGCAGTGCTAGAGTACCCCGGGCACCCTACGAGCAGTACTTC
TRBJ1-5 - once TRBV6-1 CASSGAMYQPQHF TGTGCCAGCAGTGGAGCCATGTATCAGCCCCAGCATTTT
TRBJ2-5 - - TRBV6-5 CASSGRDRGEQYF TGTGCCAGCAGTGGACGGGATCGGGGAGAGCAGTACTTC
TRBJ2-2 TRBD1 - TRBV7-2 CASSGTTGVSYTGELFF TGTGCCAGCAGCGGGACGACAGGGGTTTCTTACACCGGGGAGCTGTTTTTT
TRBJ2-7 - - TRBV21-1 CASSKEWSGADLYEQYF TGTGCCAGCAGCAAAGAGTGGTCAGGGGCCGACCTTTACGAGCAGTACTTC
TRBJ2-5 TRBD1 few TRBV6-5 CASSPGTGGNQQYF TGTGCCAGCAGTCCCGGGACAGGGGGCAACCAGCAGTACTTC
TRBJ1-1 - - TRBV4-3 CASSQDLLTVNTEAFF TGCGCCAGCAGCCAAGATCTTTTGACGGTGAACACTGAAGCTTTCTTT
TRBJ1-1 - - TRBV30 CAWSYGQTNTEAFF TGTGCCTGGAGTTATGGACAGACGAACACTGAAGCTTTCTTT
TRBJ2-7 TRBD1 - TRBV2 CASQTGGEQYF TGTGCCAGCCAAACAGGGGGTGAGCAGTACTTC
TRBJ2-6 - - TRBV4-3 CASSQDVGWNSGASVLTF TGCGCCAGCAGCCAAGATGTTGGATGGAACTCTGGGGCCAGCGTCCTGACTTTC
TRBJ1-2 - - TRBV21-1 CASSKAGRRGYTF TGTGCCAGCAGCAAAGCAGGCCGCAGAGGCTACACCTTC
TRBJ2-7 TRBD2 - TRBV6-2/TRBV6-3 CASSYEWESGVRYEQYF TGTGCCAGCAGTTACGAGTGGGAGAGCGGGGTACGCTACGAGCAGTACTTC
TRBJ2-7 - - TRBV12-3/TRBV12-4 CASSYRGGSYNEQYF TGTGCCAGCAGCTACAGAGGCGGTTCCTACAATGAGCAGTACTTC
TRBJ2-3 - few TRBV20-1 CSAEQGGDHTQYF TGCAGTGCTGAACAGGGCGGGGATCATACGCAGTATTTT
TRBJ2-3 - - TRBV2 CASSERGPSVLSQYF TGTGCCAGCAGTGAACGGGGACCCTCAGTCCTATCGCAGTATTTT
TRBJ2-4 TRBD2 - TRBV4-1 CASSRSAGVQYF TGCGCCAGCAGCCGCTCGGCGGGGGTTCAGTACTTC
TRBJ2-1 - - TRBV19 CASSTYSWSSYEQFF TGTGCCAGTAGTACCTATAGCTGGAGCTCCTACGAGCAGTTCTTC